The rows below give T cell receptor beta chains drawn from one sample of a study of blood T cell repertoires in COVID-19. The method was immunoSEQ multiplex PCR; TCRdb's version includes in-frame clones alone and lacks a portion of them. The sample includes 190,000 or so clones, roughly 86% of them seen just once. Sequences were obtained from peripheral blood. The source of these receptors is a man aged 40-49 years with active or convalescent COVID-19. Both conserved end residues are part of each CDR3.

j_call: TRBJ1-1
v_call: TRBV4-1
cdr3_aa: CASSLDRVRAEAFF

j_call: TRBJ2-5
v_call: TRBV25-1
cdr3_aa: CASTFGGQAETQYF

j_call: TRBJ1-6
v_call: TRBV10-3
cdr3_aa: CAISENVANSPLHF

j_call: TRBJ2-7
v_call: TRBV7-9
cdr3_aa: CASSFMQGYEQYF

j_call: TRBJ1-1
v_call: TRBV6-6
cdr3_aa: CASSNWGQDTEAFF

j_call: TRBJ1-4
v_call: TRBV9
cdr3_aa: CASSVTGTVGEKLFF

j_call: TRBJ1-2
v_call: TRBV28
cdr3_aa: CASWDRARYGYTF

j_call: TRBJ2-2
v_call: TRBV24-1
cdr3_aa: CATTTENTGELFF

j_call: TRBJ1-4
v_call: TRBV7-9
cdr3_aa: CASSPPLENYEKLFF

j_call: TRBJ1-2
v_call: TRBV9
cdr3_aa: CASSVASVAGGYTF

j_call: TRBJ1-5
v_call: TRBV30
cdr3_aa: CAWSIGGGGDQPQHF

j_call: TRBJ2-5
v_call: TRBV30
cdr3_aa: CAWGTSGGAYETQYF

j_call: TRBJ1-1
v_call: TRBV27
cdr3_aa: CASSLHRGNTEAFF

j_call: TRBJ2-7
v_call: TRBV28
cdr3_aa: CASSSSRGEQYF

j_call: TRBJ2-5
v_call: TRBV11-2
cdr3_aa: CASSLGPPGTSSQETQYF